This record covers a single T cell receptor (beta chain). The antigen is not known. Barcoded TCR alpha and TCR beta cDNA libraries with UMIs came from 5'RACE using constant-segment primers. TCRdb re-derived calls from the 5' RACE reads in MiXCR, one entry per CDR3 protein. The data contain 380,000 or so distinct CDR3 sequences, under 15% of them singletons. These data originate in a study of T-cell memory formation after mild COVID-19. On the study more broadly: Largely donor-specific sequence clusters came from a couple of donors.

V dropped 2 bases and J dropped 6; count of bases not matched to a gene: 3. The CDR3 loop spans 15 amino acids. Points from the study as a whole: Among clones contracting day 15 to 85, CD4/CD8 was balanced, whereas later expanders leaned CD4+. Mainly CM and EM harbored the contracting CD4+ clones; mainly EMRA harbored the CD8+ ones.

The sample was PBMCs or a T cell subset sorted from them (not recorded which). V is TRBV12-3 or TRBV12-4 and J is TRBJ2-1, with TRBD2 matching 11 bases. This sequence was found in a man between 18 and 29 years old who had mild COVID-19 (a few samples of this study predate the infection). Cell type and time point are not known. Here the CDR3 DNA reads TGTGCCAGCAGTTTAACTAGCGGGGGCATCAATGAGCAGTTCTTC. Amino acid sequence: CASSLTSGGINEQFF.